The 12 T cell receptor beta chains below all came from one sample that was sequenced in a study of TIL therapy for anti-PD-1-resistant metastatic lung cancer. The immunoSEQ assay was v3. Profiled with immunoSEQ multiplex PCR; TCRdb holds only in-frame clones, not every one. The sample has over 15,000 clones; approximately 74% are singletons. Time point meaning: pre-treatment sample, taken before nivolumab and TIL therapy. The material was blood, obtained at baseline. These receptors were collected from a person aged 25-85 years with non-small cell lung cancer.

The chain uses TRBV9 and TRBJ2-2, with 10 bases aligning to TRBD2. Germline lookup yields CDR1 SGDLS and CDR2 YYNGEE. The CDR3 loop spans 16 amino acids. The V gene end was trimmed by 4 bases and the J gene end by 5 bases; junction bases not matched to a gene: 8. This CDR3 is CASSISGTSETGELFF. The CDR3 DNA reads as TGTGCCAGCAGCATTAGCGGGACTAGCGAAACCGGGGAGCTGTTTTTT.

The V and J genes are TRBV10-3 and TRBJ2-7, with D possibly being TRBD2 (6 bases). CDR3 length: 13 residues. The V end was cut by 0 bases, the J end by 8 bases, with 11 bases between. Germline CDR1 reads ENHRY; CDR2 reads SYGVKD. CDR3 amino acids: CAISESLEGKQYF. The CDR3 DNA is TGTGCCATCAGTGAGTCGTTGGAGGGTAAGCAGTACTTC.

This clone is medium-sized (0.01 to 0.1%) within its sample. The V gene is TRBV7-6, the J gene TRBJ2-7, with D possibly matching TRBD1 (5 bases). Germline loops: CDR1 SGHVS, CDR2 FNYEAQ. The germline V and J ends were trimmed by 1 base and 4 bases, with 17 bases remaining between them. The CDR3 covers 16 residues. CDR3 DNA sequence: TGTGCCAGCAGCTTAGATCAACGACAGTTCGGGTACGAGCAGTACTTC. Its translation: CASSLDQRQFGYEQYF.

A single count supports this clone. This sequence joins TRBV29-1 and TRBJ2-1, with 9 positions matching TRBD1. This CDR3 has 14 amino acids. Germline-derived CDR1 and CDR2 are SQVTM and ANQGSEA. The CDR3 protein is CNVGGQGSYNEQFF. CDR3 bases: TGCAATGTCGGGGGACAGGGTTCATACAATGAGCAGTTCTTC.

The chain couples TRBV19 to TRBJ2-1; perhaps TRBD2 as D (5 bases). Trimming took off 1 base at V and 0 bases at J, with 10 bases between the two ends. Looked up from germline, CDR1 is LNHDA and CDR2 is SQIVND (reference sequence). The CDR3 totals 16 residues. The CDR3 protein is CASSIGGFSSYNEQFF. CDR3 coding DNA: TGTGCCAGTAGTATAGGAGGGTTTAGCTCCTACAATGAGCAGTTCTTC.

The rearrangement links TRBV7-2 to TRBJ1-6; 7 positions agree with TRBD1. With 1 base clipped from V and 11 bases from J, the junction kept 5 bases outside the gene matches. Germline values: CDR1 SGHTA, CDR2 FQGNSA. This CDR3 region has 14 residues. The CDR3 region has the DNA TGTGCCAGCAGCTTAGGCAGGGGGGTTCCACCCCTCCACTTT. It encodes CASSLGRGVPPLHF. Full variable domain (remainder filled in from reference TRBV7-2 and TRBJ1-6): GAGVSQSPSNKVTEKGKDVELRCDPISGHTALYWYRQSLGQGLEFLIYFQGNSAPDKSGLPSDRFSAERTGGSVSTLTIQRTQQEDSAVYLCASSLGRGVPPLHFGNGTRLTVT.

The V gene is TRBV10-3, the J gene TRBJ2-3; 10 nucleotides agree with TRBD2. The CDR3 sequence is 20 residues long. Germline CDR1 ENHRY, CDR2 SYGVKD. V was clipped by 0 bases and J by 5 bases; unmatched bases: 17. This CDR3 is CAISESILAASGGEGDTQYF. The CDR3 DNA sequence: TGTGCCATCAGTGAGTCGATTTTAGCGGCTAGCGGGGGAGAGGGAGATACGCAGTATTTT.

V and J are TRBV9 and TRBJ1-6, with 11 bases identical to TRBD1. Germline lookup yields CDR1 SGDLS and CDR2 YYNGEE. The length of the CDR3 is 15 residues. V trimming: 3 bases; J trimming: 13 bases; junction bases outside the gene matches: 9. As DNA, the CDR3 is TGTGCCAGCAGCGAGGGGACAGGGGGGTTAGGGCCCCTCCACTTT. This encodes CASSEGTGGLGPLHF. Supplemented by reference TRBV9 and TRBJ1-6, the full variable domain reads DSGVTQTPKHLITATGQRVTLRCSPRSGDLSVYWYQQSLDQGLQFLIQYYNGEERAKGNILERFSAQQFPDLHSELNLSSLELGDSALYFCASSEGTGGLGPLHFGNGTRLTVT.

The count of this clone is one. The chain links TRBV18 to TRBJ2-5; D gene unclear. CDR3 size: 13 residues. Germline loops: CDR1 KGHSH, CDR2 LQKENI. Trimming cost V 5 bases and J 3 bases, with 10 bases left between them. In nucleotides, the CDR3 is TGTGCCAGCTCAGATTTGTGGGAAGAGACCCAGTACTTC. Translating gives CASSDLWEETQYF.

The chain links TRBV10-3 to TRBJ2-7, with 9 bases aligning to TRBD2. V was pared by 0 bases and J by 3 bases, with 6 bases of the junction left unmatched. Germline loops: CDR1 ENHRY, CDR2 SYGVKD. The CDR3 sequence is 16 residues long. This CDR3 is CAISESNGLASYEQYF. In DNA form, the CDR3 reads TGTGCCATCAGTGAGTCTAATGGACTAGCGAGCTACGAGCAGTACTTC.

The chain carries TRBV6-1 and TRBJ1-1, with D possibly being TRBD1 (6 bases). The CDR3 contains 12 residues. Germline CDR1 and CDR2: MNHNS and SASEGT. Deletions cut 5 bases from V and 5 bases from J, with 9 bases between. CDR3 amino acids: CASSIQGTEAFF. The CDR3 DNA reads TGTGCCAGCAGTATACAGGGAACTGAAGCTTTCTTT.

The chain recombines TRBV4-1 with TRBJ1-3; D gene unclear. Germline CDR1 and CDR2: MGHRA and YSYEKL. Deletions cut 0 bases from V and 4 bases from J, with 13 bases between. The CDR3 consists of 16 residues. The DNA of the CDR3 is TGCGCCAGCAGCCAAGATGATTGGGTCAGAGGAAACACCATATATTTT. Translation gives CASSQDDWVRGNTIYF.